A selection of T cell receptor beta chains follows, all from one sample in a study of a mutant IDH1 vaccine in newly diagnosed glioma. Repertoires were generated with immunoSEQ multiplex PCR, while TCRdb's copy carries only in-frame clones and drops some. The profile shows about 60,000 clones, under 90% of them singletons. These receptors have no identified antigens. The input for sequencing was PBMCs, taken from a glioma patient whose treatment included an IDH1 peptide vaccine. These receptors originate from a woman aged 45-59 years with glioma. The CDR3 runs from the conserved cysteine through the conserved F or W. D genes are given only for firm matches. Clone size is not always given. Where it is, it says once, few, many or a class for expanded clones.

D	J	V	size	DNA	CDR3
.	TRBJ1-5	TRBV10-3	.	TGTGCCATCAGTTCTTCCCCAACTAATCAGCCCCAGCATTTT	CAISSSPTNQPQHF
TRBD1	TRBJ1-6	TRBV7-2	.	TGTGCCAGCAGCCTACAGGGGGCCTGGGGCTCACCCCTCCACTTT	CASSLQGAWGSPLHF
TRBD1	TRBJ1-2	TRBV19	.	TGTGCCAGTGCAGACAGGGGACTTGCCTATGGCTACACCTTC	CASADRGLAYGYTF
TRBD1	TRBJ1-2	TRBV19	few	TGTGCCAGTAAACAGGGGGCAAGTGGCTACACCTTC	CASKQGASGYTF
TRBD1	TRBJ2-1	TRBV7-7	.	TGTGCCAGCAGCCCCTCACAGGGGGTACGTTTAGGGAATGAGCAGTTCTTC	CASSPSQGVRLGNEQFF
.	TRBJ1-1	TRBV7-9	.	TGTGCCAGCAGCTTTGAGGGGAACACTGAAGCTTTCTTT	CASSFEGNTEAFF
.	TRBJ2-2	TRBV5-1	.	TGCGCCAGCAGCTTGGGCAGGGAGAACACCGGGGAGCTGTTTTTT	CASSLGRENTGELFF
.	TRBJ1-2	TRBV12-5	.	TGTGCTAGTGCCCCGGGGCCAGGGGCTTACACCTTC	CASAPGPGAYTF
.	TRBJ1-2	TRBV6-1	.	TGTGCCAGCAGTGAAGCGCCGGGCGGAGTAGGGGGCTACACCTTC	CASSEAPGGVGGYTF
TRBD1	TRBJ2-3	TRBV5-1	.	TGCGCCAGCAGCCGCGGAGACAGGGGGACAGATACGCAGTATTTT	CASSRGDRGTDTQYF
TRBD2	TRBJ2-3	TRBV9	.	TGTGCCAGCAGCGCCCGGAAGTTGACTAGCGGGGGAGGAACAGATACGCAGTATTTT	CASSARKLTSGGGTDTQYF
TRBD1	TRBJ2-3	TRBV9	.	TGTGCCAGCAGCCCCGGACAGGGGGCTTACACAGATACGCAGTATTTT	CASSPGQGAYTDTQYF
.	TRBJ2-7	TRBV5-1	.	TGCGCCAGCAGCTTGGCGACAGTCTCCTACGAGCAGTACTTC	CASSLATVSYEQYF
.	TRBJ2-1	TRBV10-3	.	TGTGCCATCAGTGACGGGGCCCAGCAGTTCTTC	CAISDGAQQFF
TRBD1	TRBJ1-2	TRBV9	.	TGTGCCAGCAGCCTCCAGGGGGACTATGGCTACACCTTC	CASSLQGDYGYTF
.	TRBJ1-6	TRBV4-1	.	TGCGCCAGCAGCCAGGAGACAGGAAATTCACCCCTCCACTTT	CASSQETGNSPLHF
TRBD2	TRBJ2-7	TRBV7-8	.	TGTGCCAGCAGCTTACCGGCGGGGGGGTATCTTCAGGAGCAGTACTTC	CASSLPAGGYLQEQYF
TRBD1	TRBJ2-5	TRBV7-6	.	TGTGCCAGCAGCTTGACAGGGGGCCCGGAGACCCAGTACTTC	CASSLTGGPETQYF
.	TRBJ1-6	TRBV4-3	.	TGCGCCAGCAGCCAAGCCTGGACGGGGGGCTCTAATTCACCCCTCCACTTT	CASSQAWTGGSNSPLHF
.	TRBJ1-1	TRBV15	.	TGTGCCACCAGCAGAGATTTGACCGTGAACACTGAAGCTTTCTTT	CATSRDLTVNTEAFF
.	TRBJ1-4	TRBV7-9	.	TGTGCCAGCAGCCAAGGGAACCCAACTAATGAAAAACTGTTTTTT	CASSQGNPTNEKLFF
.	TRBJ1-2	TRBV5-1	.	TGCGCCAGCAGTGTGGAGGGGAGGAATGGCTACACCTTC	CASSVEGRNGYTF
.	TRBJ1-3	TRBV21-1	.	TGTGCCAGCAGCAACCGACAGTTAAAAGGCGGCTGGGGAGGAAACACCATATATTTT	CASSNRQLKGGWGGNTIYF
.	TRBJ1-1	TRBV5-1	.	TGCGCCAGCAGCTGGGGGGGGATGAACACTGAAGCTTTCTTT	CASSWGGMNTEAFF